This T cell receptor beta chain was observed in a study of T cell repertoires in cytomegalovirus infection (dated by TCRdb to 2018 to 2020). For the wider study: The HLA type of each donor mattered for the analysis, because public TCR beta signatures pointed to carriage of CMV infection along with the matching HLA type. The study at large found these results: In both this cohort and an independent cohort of approximately 350 donors, the cumulative frequency of public TCR beta family members distinguished carriers of CMV infection plus the relevant HLA type. In the ex vivo response, HLA-C-restricted CMV-specific TCR beta clonotypes were dominant, and in two of eight donors the single most frequent clonotype came from this HLA-C-restricted group.

Trimmed from V: 2 bases; trimmed from J: 4 bases; junction bases lacking a gene match: 9. From the cysteine through the phenylalanine, the CDR3 covers 16 amino acids. Only CDR3 DNA remains: 48 bases, in frame from the first base. Per the germline V gene (reference sequence), SEHNR is the CDR1 and FQNEAQ is the CDR2. As for this clonotype: What antigen it recognizes has not been identified. No per-base quality is available; no much larger clone lies one base away.

The sequencer listed for this sample is Illumina HiSeq 1500. Through fastp at Q25 and MiXCR, TCRdb rebuilt clones from the public reads, retaining in-frame beta chains. Entries are consolidated by CDR3 protein sequence, retaining the most common genes and DNA. The table for this sample lists roughly 230,000 distinct CDR3 sequences; over 15% of them were counted only once. Of the sample, less than 50% is held by the ten largest clones. The rearrangement joined TRBV7-9 to TRBJ2-5; TRBD1 fits 8 bases in the junction. This sequence was found in a human donor in good health (CMV status not recorded). Some clones in this sample may be carry-over from other donors' samples. Material: CD8+ T cells from PBMCs. The CDR3 reads as follows: CASSLRSGQGGETQYF. The sequence in DNA is TGTGCCAGCAGCTTACGCTCCGGACAGGGAGGAGAGACCCAGTACTTC.